This TCR beta chain appears in the sequencing data of a study of T cell repertoires in cytomegalovirus infection. This clonotype was found a few times. What it binds is unknown. MiXCR was run by TCRdb on the reads, yielding one entry per CDR3 protein. This table has a few hundred thousand distinct CDR3 sequences, over 35% appearing once. Germline CDR1 and CDR2: SGHTA and FQGNSA. The length of the CDR3 is 16 residues. The J segment lost 7 bases and the V segment lost 1 base, leaving 9 bases of the junction unmatched. This chain connects TRBV7-2 to TRBJ2-1; 8 nucleotides align to TRBD2. The sample here was cultured PBMCs, taken from culture after CMV antigen stimulation. The TCR comes from a human donor in good health (CMV status not recorded). Some clones in this sample may be carry-over from other donors' samples. CDR3 in amino acids: CASSLEGSGGTNEQFF. The DNA of the CDR3 is TGTGCCAGCAGCTTAGAAGGGTCGGGGGGGACAAATGAGCAGTTCTTC. The full variable domain, in which reference TRBV7-2 and TRBJ2-1 provide the parts outside the CDR3, is GAGVSQSPSNKVTEKGKDVELRCDPISGHTALYWYRQSLGQGLEFLIYFQGNSAPDKSGLPSDRFSAERTGGSVSTLTIQRTQQEDSAVYLCASSLEGSGGTNEQFFGPGTRLTVL.